The 18 T cell receptor beta chains listed next were all sequenced from one sample in a study of blood T cell repertoires in COVID-19. Here immunoSEQ multiplex PCR was the method, and the copy in TCRdb shows in-frame clones only, minus some. The sample lists over 200,000 clones; around 90% were seen once. The sample was PBMCs or T cells enriched from blood (not recorded which). Receptors originate from a man aged 30 to 45 who had recovered from COVID-19.

The chain carries TRBV28 and TRBJ1-4; D perhaps matches TRBD1 (5 bases). CDR1 is MDHEN, CDR2 SYDVKM, per germline. Trimming took 7 bases from V and 1 from J, leaving 10 bases between them. This CDR3 comprises 14 residues. The CDR3 sequence is CASTGRGTNEKLFF. The CDR3 DNA is TGTGCCAGCACGGGGCGGGGAACTAATGAAAAACTGTTTTTT.

This chain uses TRBV7-9 with TRBJ1-2; no definite D call. The CDR3 consists of 13 residues. Deletions cut 0 bases from V and 5 bases from J, with 7 bases between. Germline CDR1 is SEHNR and CDR2 is FQNEAQ (reference sequence). CDR3 sequence: CASSLASGYGYTF. The CDR3, as DNA: TGTGCCAGCAGCTTAGCATCGGGTTATGGCTACACCTTC.

The chain recombines TRBV7-2 with TRBJ2-1; D uncertain. CDR3 length: 12 amino acids. Germline V gives CDR1 SGHTA, CDR2 FQGNSA. V shed 1 base and J shed 9 bases, with 7 bases lying between them. The CDR3 loop reads CASSLGAFEQFF. As DNA, the CDR3 is TGTGCCAGCAGCTTAGGAGCGTTTGAGCAGTTCTTC.

The rearrangement links TRBV23-1 to TRBJ1-2; D is uncertain. TRBV23-1 is an open reading frame whose function is uncertain. The CDR3 length is 9 residues. The V gene lost 9 bases and the J gene lost 6 bases, with 5 bases spanning the gap. The CDR3 here is CARRHGYTF. In nucleotides, the CDR3 is TGCGCCAGGAGGCATGGCTACACCTTC.

This chain links TRBV28 with TRBJ2-3; TRBD2 is a possible D gene (6 bases). Germline-derived CDR1 and CDR2 are MDHEN and SYDVKM. Trimming left V 8 bases short and J 2 bases short, with 17 bases between. The CDR3 covers 15 residues. DNA for the CDR3: TGTGCCAGCCCCCCCCGGGACTTATACACAGATACGCAGTATTTT. It specifies CASPPRDLYTDTQYF.

The chain combines TRBV7-8 with TRBJ2-5; 9 positions agree with TRBD2. The CDR3 runs to 20 residues. From germline, CDR1 is SGHVS and CDR2 FQNEAQ. V shed 3 bases and J 4 bases; nucleotides not matched to a gene: 21. In DNA form, the CDR3 reads TGTGCCAGCAGCTTCCCACATAATGCGGGAGGGCCGCGAACTCCAGAGACCCAGTACTTC. This translates into CASSFPHNAGGPRTPETQYF. The variable domain in full, with the rest retrieved from reference TRBV7-8 and TRBJ2-5, is GAGVSQSPRYKVAKRGQDVALRCDPISGHVSLFWYQQALGQGPEFLTYFQNEAQLDKSGLPSDRFFAERPEGSVSTLKIQRTQQEDSAVYLCASSFPHNAGGPRTPETQYFGPGTRLLVL.

The count of this clone is one. V is TRBV29-1 and J is TRBJ2-7, with 11 bases matching TRBD2. Germline V gene lookup returns CDR1 SQVTM and CDR2 ANQGSEA. V lost 2 bases and J lost 0; bases outside the gene matches: 6. CDR3 length: 16 amino acids. Here the CDR3 DNA reads TGCAGCGTTGAAATGCCTACTAGCGGGAGCTCCTACGAGCAGTACTTC. This encodes CSVEMPTSGSSYEQYF.

The rearrangement joins TRBV5-6 to TRBJ1-1; D possibly corresponds to TRBD1 (6 bases). The CDR3 is 16 residues long. Germline lookup yields CDR1 SGHDT and CDR2 YYEEEE. Trimming pared 2 bases from V and 0 bases from J, leaving 14 bases between. In DNA, the CDR3 is TGTGCCAGCAGCTTAGGACAGAGGCCCCTGAACACTGAAGCTTTCTTT. Protein sequence: CASSLGQRPLNTEAFF.

The chain uses TRBV13 and TRBJ1-2; 9 bases agree with TRBD1. The CDR3 loop spans 13 amino acids. The V segment lost 6 bases and the J segment 7 bases; nucleotides outside the gene matches: 6. Germline CDR1 reads PRHDT; CDR2 reads FYEKMQ (reference sequence). CDR3 region: CASRLQGASGYTF. The DNA of the CDR3 is TGTGCCAGCAGGCTACAGGGGGCATCTGGCTACACCTTC.

This chain joins TRBV19 and TRBJ2-3; D perhaps matches TRBD2 (7 bases). Between the trimmed V and J ends, which lost 6 bases and 2 bases, there was a span of 18 bases. The CDR3 loop spans 16 amino acids. CDR1 is LNHDA and CDR2 is SQIVND in the germline V gene (reference sequence). CDR3 in amino acids: CASRLGRGGPTDTQYF. CDR3 sequence (DNA): TGTGCCAGTAGGTTGGGCCGCGGGGGCCCCACAGATACGCAGTATTTT.

This chain joins TRBV6-2 or TRBV6-3 and TRBJ2-7; 14 nucleotides line up with TRBD2. From germline, CDR1 is MNHEY and CDR2 SVGEGT. This CDR3 contains 15 residues. The junction had 5 bases not matched to a gene; V was cut back by 6 bases and J by 4 bases. The CDR3 DNA follows: TGTGCCAGCAGCGACGGGACTAGCGGGAGTTACGAGCAGTACTTC. Protein: CASSDGTSGSYEQYF.

The V call is TRBV9, the J call TRBJ2-7; TRBD2 agrees at 8 bases. This CDR3 is built from 16 residues. V gave up 0 bases and J gave up 5 bases; unmatched junction bases: 10. Looked up from germline, CDR1 is SGDLS and CDR2 is YYNGEE. CDR3 residues: CASSVGPLGREDEQYF. The CDR3 nucleotides read TGTGCCAGCAGCGTAGGCCCCTTGGGGCGGGAGGACGAGCAGTACTTC.

The chain couples TRBV6-5 to TRBJ2-3; 8 nucleotides line up with TRBD2. The CDR3 spans 15 residues. Trimming took 4 bases from V and 2 from J; bases not matched to a gene: 5. The germline V gene encodes CDR1 MNHEY and CDR2 SVGAGI. The CDR3 region has the DNA TGTGCCAGCAGTTGGCGGGGGGCCCTCACAGATACGCAGTATTTT. The encoded protein is CASSWRGALTDTQYF.

The rearrangement links TRBV5-1 to TRBJ1-5; TRBD1 agrees at 10 bases. The CDR3 length is 14 residues. Trimming removed 2 bases from V and 5 bases from J; junction bases left unmatched: 1. Germline V gene data show CDR1 as SGHRS and CDR2 as YFSETQ. CDR3 DNA sequence: TGCGCCAGCAGCTTCGGGACAGGGGATCAGCCCCAGCATTTT. Translated, it gives CASSFGTGDQPQHF.

Comment on this clone: The junction does not match germline at one end; this may be a read error. This chain joins TRBV2 and TRBJ1-4; the D gene is possibly TRBD1 (6 bases). The CDR3 runs 14 residues. From germline, CDR1 is SNHLY and CDR2 FYNNEI. CDR3 DNA: TGTGCCAGCAGTGAACGACAGGCTAACGAAAAACTGTTTTTT. Its translation: CASSERQANEKLFF.

The rearrangement joins TRBV3-1 (or the pseudogene TRBV3-2) to TRBJ1-3, with 7 bases lining up with TRBD1. The CDR3 totals 15 residues. The junction had 3 bases not matched to a gene; V was cut back by 4 bases and J by 0 bases. CDR1 is LGHDT, CDR2 YNNKEL, per germline (reference sequence). The CDR3 DNA sequence: TGTGCCAGCAGCCTACACAGGGGCTCTGGAAACACCATATATTTT. Residues: CASSLHRGSGNTIYF.

This rearrangement joins TRBV14 to TRBJ1-1; possibly TRBD1 for D (6 bases). Germline V CDR1 and CDR2: SGHDN, FVKESK. The CDR3 totals 13 residues. Trimming pared 2 bases from V and 4 bases from J, leaving 8 bases between. CDR3 amino acids: CASSQRQATEAFF. CDR3 DNA sequence: TGTGCCAGCAGCCAACGACAGGCCACTGAAGCTTTCTTT.

This clone was detected once. The chain couples TRBV29-1 to TRBJ1-2; no clear D. Germline CDR1 SQVTM, CDR2 ANQGSEA. The CDR3 spans 12 residues. V dropped 1 base and J dropped 7 bases, with 10 bases sitting between them. CDR3 nucleotide sequence: TGCAGCGTTGAAGTTGCAGGCTCTGGCTACACCTTC. Amino acids: CSVEVAGSGYTF.